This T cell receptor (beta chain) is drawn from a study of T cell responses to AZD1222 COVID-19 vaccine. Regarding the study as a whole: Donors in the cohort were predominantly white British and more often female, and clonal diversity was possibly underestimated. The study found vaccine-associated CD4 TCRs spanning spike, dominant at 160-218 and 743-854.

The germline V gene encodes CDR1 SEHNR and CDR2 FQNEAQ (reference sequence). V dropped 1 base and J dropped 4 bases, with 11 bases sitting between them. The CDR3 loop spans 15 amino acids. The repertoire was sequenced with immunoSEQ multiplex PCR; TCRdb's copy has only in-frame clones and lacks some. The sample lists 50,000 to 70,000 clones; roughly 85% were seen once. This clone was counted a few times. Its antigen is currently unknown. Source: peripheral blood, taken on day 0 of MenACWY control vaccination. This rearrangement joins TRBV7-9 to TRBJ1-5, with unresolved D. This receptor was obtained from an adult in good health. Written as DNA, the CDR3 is TGTGCCAGCAGCTTAGGTTGGTCAGCTAATCAGCCCCAGCATTTT. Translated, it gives CASSLGWSANQPQHF. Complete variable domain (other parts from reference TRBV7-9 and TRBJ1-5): DTGVSQNPRHKITKRGQNVTFRCDPISEHNRLYWYRQTLGQGPEFLTYFQNEAQLEKSRLLSDRFSAERPKGSFSTLEIQRTEQGDSAMYLCASSLGWSANQPQHFGDGTRLSIL.